This entry features one T cell receptor beta chain sequence. The germline gives CDR1 DFQATT, CDR2 SNEGSKA (reference sequence). J gave up 8 bases and V 3 bases, and 0 bases lay outside the gene matches. This CDR3 region has 11 residues. This specimen belongs to a study of cytomegalovirus exposure and HLA in healthy donors. Healthy bone marrow donors formed the donor group. 13 Jbeta primers and 60 Vbeta primers were used for the PCR. TCRdb keeps only in-frame clones here, not all; method: immunoSEQ multiplex PCR. Among 95,000 to 150,000 clones listed, roughly 78% were seen once. Sample: PBMCs. The receptor was isolated from a man aged 25-40 years in good health and CMV-seronegative. J is TRBJ1-4 and V is TRBV20-1, with TRBD1 matching over 7 bases. The CDR3 here is CSARDREKLFF. In DNA form, the CDR3 reads TGCAGTGCTAGGGACAGGGAAAAACTGTTTTTT.